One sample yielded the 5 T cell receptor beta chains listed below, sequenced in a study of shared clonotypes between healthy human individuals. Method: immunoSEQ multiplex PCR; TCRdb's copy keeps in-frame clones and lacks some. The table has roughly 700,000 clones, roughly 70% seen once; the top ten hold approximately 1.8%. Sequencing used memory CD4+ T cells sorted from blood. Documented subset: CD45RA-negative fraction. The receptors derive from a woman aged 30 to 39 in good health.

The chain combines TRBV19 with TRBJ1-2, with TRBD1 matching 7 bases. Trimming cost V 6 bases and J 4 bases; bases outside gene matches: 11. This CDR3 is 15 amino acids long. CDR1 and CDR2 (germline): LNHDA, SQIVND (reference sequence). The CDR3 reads CASRSTGSGSYGYTF. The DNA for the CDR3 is TGTGCCAGTAGGTCGACAGGGTCGGGGAGCTATGGCTACACCTTC.

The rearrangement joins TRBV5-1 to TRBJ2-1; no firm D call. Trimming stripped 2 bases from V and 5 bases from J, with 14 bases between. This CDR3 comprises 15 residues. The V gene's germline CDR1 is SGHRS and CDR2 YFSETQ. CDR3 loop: CASSLWNTLDNEQFF. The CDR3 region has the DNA TGCGCCAGCAGCTTATGGAACACCCTAGACAATGAGCAGTTCTTC.

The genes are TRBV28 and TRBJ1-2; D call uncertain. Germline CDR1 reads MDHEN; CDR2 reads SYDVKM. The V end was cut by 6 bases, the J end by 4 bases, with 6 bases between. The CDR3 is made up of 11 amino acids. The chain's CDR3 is CASRLSYGYTF. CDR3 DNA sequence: TGTGCCAGCAGACTTAGCTATGGCTACACCTTC.

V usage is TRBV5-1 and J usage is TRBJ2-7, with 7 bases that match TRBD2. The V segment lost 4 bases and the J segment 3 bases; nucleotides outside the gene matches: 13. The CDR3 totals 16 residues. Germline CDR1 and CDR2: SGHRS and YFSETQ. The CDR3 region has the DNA TGCGCCAGCAGCCGGCGCGGGAGTTTCGGAGACTACGAGCAGTACTTC. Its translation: CASSRRGSFGDYEQYF.

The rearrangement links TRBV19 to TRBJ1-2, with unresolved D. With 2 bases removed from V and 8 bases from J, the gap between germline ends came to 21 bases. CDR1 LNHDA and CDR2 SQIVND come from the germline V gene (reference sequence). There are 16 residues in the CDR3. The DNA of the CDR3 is TGTGCCAGTAGTATATTATATCGGCAGTTGGGTGTCGGCTACACCTTC. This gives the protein CASSILYRQLGVGYTF.